The 21 T cell receptor beta chains given below trace back to one sample, sequenced in a study of early T cells in non-severe SARS-CoV-2 infection. In TCRdb, the 5' RACE reads were re-called with MiXCR into one record per CDR3 protein. The profile shows over 15,000 distinct CDR3 sequences, 5% to 6% of them singletons. The sample consisted of whole blood, taken at baseline. Receptors were obtained from an adult who was a healthcare worker with PCR-confirmed SARS-CoV-2 infection or an uninfected control (not recorded which).

Many counts were recorded for this clonotype. The V and J genes are TRBV3-1 and TRBJ1-1; the D is unclear. Trimming took off 0 bases at V and 11 bases at J, with 31 bases between the two ends. Germline V gene sequence: CDR1 LGHDT, CDR2 YNNKEL (reference sequence). This CDR3 comprises 19 residues. The CDR3 DNA follows: TGTGCCAGCAGCCAAGATTTCGGCTCGAGGGTTACTCCCGCTACCGGGGCTTTCTTT. Amino acids: CASSQDFGSRVTPATGAFF.

This rearrangement joins TRBV12-3 or TRBV12-4 to TRBJ1-2, with D uncertain. Trimming shortened V by 6 bases and J by 4 bases, and 15 bases separated the two germline ends. The CDR3 spans 14 residues. The CDR3 DNA reads TGTGCCAGCAGCCCCCCCGGGGTAGGCTATGGCTACACCTTC. Encoded protein: CASSPPGVGYGYTF.

This clonotype is medium-sized by share. The chain recombines TRBV6-5 with TRBJ1-1; tentatively, D is TRBD1 (6 bases). The CDR3 runs 16 residues. Per germline, CDR1 MNHEY and CDR2 SVGAGI. V lost 0 bases to trimming and J lost 4 bases, with 15 bases between them. The CDR3 DNA reads as TGTGCCAGCAGTTACTCAGGAGGGGGGGAAGGCACTGAAGCTTTCTTT. This translates into CASSYSGGGEGTEAFF.

This clonotype was counted many times. CDR3 DNA: TGCAGCGTGTTTGGGACATCATATGGCTACACCTTC. Amino acid sequence: CSVFGTSYGYTF. The chain joins TRBV29-1 to TRBJ1-2; maybe TRBD1 (6 bases). CDR3 length: 12 residues. Germline values: CDR1 SQVTM, CDR2 ANQGSEA. V was trimmed by 6 bases and J by 5 bases, leaving 13 bases between them.

This clonotype was seen many times. As DNA, the CDR3 is TGTGCCAGCAGCTCGGGACGGTTCAATGAGCAGTTCTTC. This encodes CASSSGRFNEQFF. The chain employs TRBV7-2 and TRBJ2-1; D is possibly TRBD1 or TRBD2 (5 bases each). V was pared by 4 bases and J by 6 bases, with 10 bases between. Per germline, CDR1 SGHTA and CDR2 FQGNSA. The CDR3 has 13 amino acids.

This clonotype was seen at least ten times. Written as DNA, the CDR3 is TGTGCCAGTAGTATAGCCGGGACAGCAGGCCAAGAGACCCAGTACTTC. The encoded protein is CASSIAGTAGQETQYF. This sequence joins TRBV19 and TRBJ2-5; 7 nucleotides agree with TRBD1. This CDR3 region has 16 residues. With V trimmed by 1 base and J by 1 base, 6 bases remained unmatched. Germline V lookup: CDR1 LNHDA, CDR2 SQIVND (reference sequence).

In regard to this clonotype: A much larger clonotype is one base distant, so this may be a read error. This chain connects TRBV6-2 or TRBV6-3 to TRBJ2-7; tentatively, D is TRBD1 (6 bases). CDR1 MNHEY and CDR2 SVGEGT come from the germline V gene. The CDR3 loop spans 14 amino acids. In DNA form, the CDR3 reads TGTGCCAGCCGTAACAGGGAATTCTCCTACGATCAGTACTTC. It yields the protein CASRNREFSYDQYF.

This clonotype was recorded a few times. The V call is TRBV5-5, the J call TRBJ2-7; D is possibly TRBD2 (8 bases). Germline V gene lookup returns CDR1 SGHKS and CDR2 YYEKEE (reference sequence). V dropped 4 bases and J dropped 6 bases, with 20 bases sitting between them. The CDR3 covers 15 residues. The CDR3 protein is CASSLSGTADSEQYF. As DNA, the CDR3 is TGTGCCAGCAGCCTTAGCGGGACAGCCGACAGCGAGCAGTACTTC.

This clonotype was recorded a few times. The V call is TRBV7-8, the J call TRBJ2-1; 8 nucleotides line up with TRBD1. The J segment lost 0 bases and the V segment lost 10 bases, leaving 17 bases of the junction unmatched. The CDR3 spans 18 residues. Germline V gene data show CDR1 as SGHVS and CDR2 as FQNEAQ. CDR3 coding DNA: TGTGCCATTCACTCGACAGGGGTTACCATGAGCTCCTACAATGAGCAGTTCTTC. This translates into CAIHSTGVTMSSYNEQFF.

This clonotype was recorded at least ten times. The chain is built from TRBV6-1 and TRBJ2-7, with unresolved D. In germline, CDR1 is MNHNS, CDR2 SASEGT. The V end lost 0 bases, the J end lost 3 bases, and 6 bases lay between the germline ends. CDR3 length: 13 amino acids. Written as DNA, the CDR3 is TGTGCCAGCAGTGAAGCTACCCACTACGAGCAGTACTTC. This gives the protein CASSEATHYEQYF.

This clonotype was seen at least ten times. This rearrangement joins TRBV10-1 to TRBJ1-6, with D unclear. This CDR3 is built from 13 residues. The germline CDR1 and CDR2 sequences are WNHNN and SYGVQD (reference sequence). The V and J ends lost 5 bases and 8 bases respectively, with 10 bases between them. CDR3 amino acids: CASSRTADSPLHF. As DNA, the CDR3 is TGCGCCAGCAGTCGGACGGCAGATTCACCCCTCCACTTT.

In DNA, the CDR3 is TGTGCCAGCAGCTTAAGGGGTCCTAATGAAAAACTGTTTTTT. This gives the protein CASSLRGPNEKLFF. The chain recombines TRBV7-6 with TRBJ1-4; D is possibly TRBD1 (5 bases). The CDR3 totals 14 residues. V lost 2 bases to trimming and J lost 3 bases, with 7 bases between them. The V gene's germline CDR1 is SGHVS and CDR2 FNYEAQ.

This sequence joins TRBV12-5 and TRBJ2-7, with no clear D. The CDR3 totals 11 residues. Germline CDR1 is LGHNT and CDR2 is FRNRAP. Trimming left V 2 bases short and J 6 bases short, with 5 bases between. Written as DNA, the CDR3 is TGTGCTAGTGGTTTGAAACTCGAGCAGTACTTC. This encodes CASGLKLEQYF. The full variable domain, in which reference TRBV12-5 and TRBJ2-7 provide the parts outside the CDR3, is DARVTQTPRHKVTEMGQEVTMRCQPILGHNTVFWYRQTMMQGLELLAYFRNRAPLDDSGMPKDRFSAEMPDATLATLKIQPSEPRDSAVYFCASGLKLEQYFGPGTRLTVT.

This clonotype was observed at least ten times. The CDR3 region has the DNA TGCAGTGCTGACCAGGGGGCCCACGAGCAGTTCTTC. Translation gives CSADQGAHEQFF. V is TRBV20-1 and J is TRBJ2-1; 8 bases are a match to TRBD1. V dropped 5 bases and J dropped 10; count of bases not matched to a gene: 7. This CDR3 is 12 amino acids long. In germline, CDR1 is DFQATT, CDR2 SNEGSKA (reference sequence).

Ten or more counts support this clonotype. V usage is TRBV29-1 and J usage is TRBJ2-2; D remains ambiguous. In germline, CDR1 is SQVTM, CDR2 ANQGSEA. The V end was cut by 6 bases, the J end by 2 bases, with 13 bases between. The CDR3 is 14 residues long. CDR3 in amino acids: CSVGRAFNTGELFF. DNA of the CDR3: TGCAGCGTCGGCAGAGCCTTCAACACCGGGGAGCTGTTTTTT.

This clonotype was counted ten times or more. V gene TRBV2 combines with J gene TRBJ2-1; D might be TRBD2 (7 bases). The V and J ends lost 4 bases and 8 bases respectively, with 18 bases between them. CDR3 length: 15 residues. Germline V lookup: CDR1 SNHLY, CDR2 FYNNEI. CDR3: CASSANARGGHEQFF. The CDR3, as DNA: TGTGCCAGCAGTGCGAACGCGAGGGGGGGTCATGAGCAGTTCTTC.

Ten or more counts support this clonotype. The chain combines TRBV29-1 with TRBJ2-5; D is unresolved. The germline gives CDR1 SQVTM, CDR2 ANQGSEA. The V gene lost 1 base and the J gene lost 5 bases, with 5 bases spanning the gap. The CDR3 runs to 11 residues. The CDR3 is CSVEVGETQYF. For the CDR3, the DNA is TGCAGCGTTGAAGTAGGGGAGACCCAGTACTTC. The whole variable domain, filled in from reference TRBV29-1 and TRBJ2-5, reads SAVISQKPSRDICQRGTSLTIQCQVDSQVTMMFWYRQQPGQSLTLIATANQGSEATYESGFVIDKFPISRPNLTFSTLTVSNMSPEDSSIYLCSVEVGETQYFGPGTRLLVL.

This clonotype is labeled medium-sized. The genes are TRBV4-3 and TRBJ1-2, with D possibly being TRBD1 (5 bases). CDR1 LGHNA and CDR2 YSLEER come from the germline V gene. Trimming took 0 bases from V and 8 from J, leaving 19 bases between them. The CDR3 runs to 16 residues. The CDR3 protein is CASSQDLAGPSSGYTF. The CDR3 coding sequence is TGCGCCAGCAGCCAAGATTTAGCAGGGCCCTCGTCCGGCTACACCTTC.

At least ten counts were recorded for this clonotype. The chain carries TRBV27 and TRBJ2-5, with D possibly being TRBD2 (7 bases). There are 13 residues in the CDR3. Trimming removed 7 bases from V and 8 bases from J, with 17 bases in between. Germline V CDR1 and CDR2: MNHEY, SMNVEV (reference sequence). The CDR3 is CASMNGGRGTQYF. As DNA, the CDR3 is TGTGCCAGCATGAACGGGGGGCGGGGAACCCAGTACTTC.

Ten or more counts support this clonotype. The chain has TRBV6-4 and TRBJ2-2, with TRBD2 identical over 8 bases. Germline lookup yields CDR1 MRHNA and CDR2 SNTAGT. The CDR3 sequence is 15 residues long. After removal of 5 bases from V and 5 bases from J, the junction contained 7 bases not matched to a gene. CDR3 loop: CASSPHSGETGELFF. CDR3 DNA sequence: TGTGCCAGCAGTCCTCATAGCGGGGAGACCGGGGAGCTGTTTTTT.

This clonotype has a handful of counts. CDR3 DNA sequence: TGTGCCAGCAGTCTGGGACAGGGGAACACTGAAGCTTTCTTT. Protein product: CASSLGQGNTEAFF. The chain has TRBV12-3 or TRBV12-4 and TRBJ1-1; 9 bases fit TRBD1. The CDR3 spans 14 residues. With 5 bases clipped from V and 1 base from J, the junction kept 2 bases outside the gene matches.